This T cell receptor (beta chain) was observed in a study of T cell repertoires in cytomegalovirus infection. Study background: CMV infection and matching HLA type were both indicated by public TCR beta signatures. Study conclusions and caveats: Clonotype analysis showed dominance of the ex vivo response by HLA-C-restricted CMV-specific TCR beta clonotypes. The cumulative frequency of public TCR beta families distinguished individuals who carried CMV together with the relevant HLA.

About this clonotype: Its antigen remains unidentified.

This CDR3 spans 14 amino acids. Trimming took off 0 bases at V and 3 bases at J, with 8 bases between the two ends. The germline gives CDR1 KGHSH, CDR2 LQKENI. TCRdb reprocessed the reads via MiXCR and lists one record per CDR3 protein. The sample yields about 740,000 distinct CDR3 sequences, 35% seen once. The receptor comes from a human donor in good health (CMV status not recorded). Some clones in this sample may be carry-over from other donors' samples. The source material was PBMCs. This chain uses TRBV18 with TRBJ2-5; no reliable D call. DNA of the CDR3: TGTGCCAGCTCACCACCGGGCACCGAAGAGACCCAGTACTTC. Residues: CASSPPGTEETQYF.